Presented here are 16 T cell receptor beta chains from one specimen sequenced in a study of blood T cell repertoires in COVID-19. Profiled with immunoSEQ multiplex PCR; TCRdb holds only in-frame clones, not every one. Here the sample spans roughly 13,000 clones, roughly 89% being singletons. Sample: peripheral blood. Receptors originate from a human donor in a cohort sampled during active COVID-19.

The rearrangement uses TRBV11-2 and TRBJ2-3, with D possibly TRBD1 on 6 matching bases. The V gene lost 5 bases and the J gene lost 2 bases, with 11 bases spanning the gap. The CDR3 totals 14 residues. Germline V CDR1 and CDR2: SGHAT, FQNNGV. In DNA form, the CDR3 reads TGTGCCAGCAGCATACAGGGCTCCACAGATACGCAGTATTTT. It specifies CASSIQGSTDTQYF.

A single count supports this clone. The CDR3 bases are TGTGCCACCAGCAGAGACCCCGCGTACAATGAGCAGTTCTTC. Amino acid sequence: CATSRDPAYNEQFF. The chain has TRBV15 and TRBJ2-1; unclear D gene. V was shortened by 0 bases and J by 4 bases, with 7 bases between the two germline ends. Looked up from germline, CDR1 is LNHNV and CDR2 is YYDKDF (reference sequence). This CDR3 spans 14 amino acids.

V and J are TRBV7-8 and TRBJ2-2; the D gene is possibly TRBD1 (6 bases). The CDR3 spans 15 residues. V lost 2 bases and J 0 bases, leaving 7 bases between the germline ends. Germline V gives CDR1 SGHVS, CDR2 FQNEAQ. CDR3 in DNA: TGTGCCAGCAGCTTAAGGACAGCGAACACCGGGGAGCTGTTTTTT. Translated, it gives CASSLRTANTGELFF.

This chain links TRBV3-1 (or the pseudogene TRBV3-2) with TRBJ1-5; weak D call: TRBD1 (5 bases). CDR1 is LGHDT and CDR2 is YNNKEL in the germline V gene (reference sequence). V lost 3 bases, J lost 0 bases, and 6 bases lay in between. The CDR3 spans 14 residues. The chain's CDR3 is CASSHTGSNQPQHF. Here the CDR3 DNA reads TGTGCCAGCAGCCACACAGGTAGCAATCAGCCCCAGCATTTT.

V is TRBV2 and J is TRBJ2-7; TRBD1 matches at 9 bases. Trimming cost V 11 bases and J 5 bases; bases outside gene matches: 13. The germline CDR1 and CDR2 sequences are SNHLY and FYNNEI. CDR3 size: 14 residues. As DNA, the CDR3 is TGTGCCGTTTTTTCCGGGACAGGGAACAACGAGCAGTACTTC. Its protein is CAVFSGTGNNEQYF.

This chain connects TRBV20-1 to TRBJ2-1; D remains unclear. This CDR3 has 12 residues. V was pared by 3 bases and J by 5 bases, with 8 bases between. The germline V gene encodes CDR1 DFQATT and CDR2 SNEGSKA (reference sequence). This CDR3 reads CSASTADNEQFF. The CDR3 bases are TGCAGTGCTAGTACCGCAGACAATGAGCAGTTCTTC.

CDR3 in DNA: TGTGCCAGCAGTAGGTCAGGGGCGGGCGAGCAGTACTTC. Translating it yields CASSRSGAGEQYF. The V call is TRBV27, the J call TRBJ2-7; the D gene is possibly TRBD1 (6 bases). CDR1 and CDR2 from the germline V gene are MNHEY and SMNVEV (reference sequence). V lost 5 bases to trimming and J lost 6 bases, with 14 bases between them. There are 13 residues in the CDR3.

The rearrangement uses TRBV7-2 and TRBJ2-7; the match to TRBD2 covers 7 bases. V lost 6 bases to trimming and J lost 5 bases; unmatched junction nucleotides: 13. CDR1 is SGHTA, CDR2 FQGNSA, per germline. This CDR3 region has 15 residues. This CDR3 is CASRFPGRAGNEQYF. The CDR3 nucleotides read TGTGCCAGCAGGTTCCCAGGGAGGGCCGGGAACGAGCAGTACTTC.

This clone has just a few counts. The V call is TRBV29-1, the J call TRBJ2-1; D unclear. Trimming removed 5 bases at V and 7 bases at J, with 6 bases between. Germline V gene sequence: CDR1 SQVTM, CDR2 ANQGSEA. The CDR3 extends over 10 amino acids. In DNA, the CDR3 is TGCAGCGTTCGAGTGAATGAGCAGTTCTTC. Translated: CSVRVNEQFF.

The chain uses TRBV6-1 and TRBJ2-7; D is unresolved. Germline lookup yields CDR1 MNHNS and CDR2 SASEGT. V lost 2 bases to trimming and J lost 4 bases, with 9 bases between them. The CDR3 extends over 13 amino acids. The CDR3 region has the DNA TGTGCCAGCAGTGAATCCGTTGTGTACGAGCAGTACTTC. Protein product: CASSESVVYEQYF.

This clone was recorded only once. This chain connects TRBV2 to TRBJ2-7, with D hard to call. CDR3 length equals 14 residues. Trimming shortened V by 3 bases and J by 2 bases, and 11 bases separated the two germline ends. CDR1 and CDR2 from the germline V gene are SNHLY and FYNNEI. The CDR3 sequence: CASSDDILAYEQYF. Here the CDR3 DNA reads TGTGCCAGCAGTGATGACATCTTAGCCTACGAGCAGTACTTC.

The chain has TRBV6-6 and TRBJ1-5, with D possibly being TRBD1 (5 bases). The CDR3 has 14 amino acids. The germline CDR1 and CDR2 sequences are MNHNY and SVGAGI (reference sequence). V was clipped by 7 bases and J by 0 bases, with 10 bases between them. DNA of the CDR3: TGTGCCAGCATGGGGGGAACTAGCAATCAGCCCCAGCATTTT. Protein: CASMGGTSNQPQHF.

The chain links TRBV7-2 to TRBJ1-1; 7 bases map to TRBD1. The germline V gene encodes CDR1 SGHTA and CDR2 FQGNSA. The CDR3 has 14 amino acids. J was trimmed by 2 bases and V by 5 bases; bases with no gene match: 5. The CDR3 loop is CASSPWTGNTEAFF. The CDR3 nucleotides are TGTGCCAGCAGCCCCTGGACAGGCAACACTGAAGCTTTCTTT.

This chain joins TRBV25-1 and TRBJ1-5, with 9 bases lining up with TRBD1. Per germline, CDR1 MGHDK and CDR2 SYGVNS. The V and J ends lost 4 bases and 1 base, in that order; junction bases with no gene match: 8. The CDR3 is made up of 17 amino acids. The chain's CDR3 is CASSATGTGLSNQPQHF. In DNA, the CDR3 is TGTGCCAGCAGTGCTACCGGGACAGGGTTAAGCAATCAGCCCCAGCATTTT. The full variable domain, completed using reference TRBV25-1 and TRBJ1-5, is EADIYQTPRYLVIGTGKKITLECSQTMGHDKMYWYQQDPGMELHLIHYSYGVNSTEKGDLSSESTVSRIRTEHFPLTLESARPSHTSQYLCASSATGTGLSNQPQHFGDGTRLSIL.

This clone was seen once. The rearrangement joins TRBV12-3 or TRBV12-4 to TRBJ2-7; D uncertain. V lost 2 bases and J lost 3, with 5 bases in between. The CDR3 runs 12 residues. The CDR3 DNA sequence: TGTGCCAGCAGTTTATCAGGCTACGAGCAGTACTTC. It codes for CASSLSGYEQYF.

The CDR3 reads CSVGQVVQETQYF. The CDR3 DNA reads as TGCAGCGTTGGACAGGTCGTTCAAGAGACCCAGTACTTC. The V call is TRBV29-1, the J call TRBJ2-5; D is possibly TRBD1 (6 bases). The germline gives CDR1 SQVTM, CDR2 ANQGSEA. V gave up 4 bases and J gave up 2 bases, with 11 bases separating them. This CDR3 has 13 amino acids.